The 24 T cell receptor beta chains listed next were all sequenced from one sample in a study of T-cell reconstitution after alpha-beta-depleted transplantation in children. Study results and limitations: About two months after transplant, alpha-beta T cells reportedly came from several hundred expanded graft clones.

Molecular barcoding with unique molecular identifiers was used for the TCRbeta library. From the PCR reads, TCRdb called clonotypes with MiXCR, one entry per CDR3 protein. The table records approximately 30,000 distinct CDR3 sequences, 6% to 8.5% of them present only once. Their specific antigens are unknown. The sample was peripheral blood, taken 60 days after TCRalphabeta/CD19-depleted stem cell transplant. The receptors originated from a child less than two years old who had a stem cell transplant for acute myeloid leukemia, so the T cells may come from the graft donor.

This clonotype has a count of ten or more. The V call is TRBV11-2, the J call TRBJ2-3; no clear D gene. This CDR3 region has 12 residues. The germline V and J ends were trimmed by 5 bases and 2 bases, with 5 bases remaining between them. The germline gives CDR1 SGHAT, CDR2 FQNNGV. The CDR3, as DNA: TGTGCCAGCAGCATACACACAGATACGCAGTATTTT. Translating it yields CASSIHTDTQYF.

In this sample, this clonotype is medium-sized. The chain has TRBV21-1 and TRBJ2-5; the D segment call TRBD2 is taken from the table without a DNA check. TRBV21-1 is a recognized pseudogene. This CDR3 is built from 17 residues. The CDR3 region is CASSKALWGDRQETQYF. DNA of the CDR3: TGTGCCAGCAGCAAAGCGCTATGGGGAGACCGTCAAGAGACCCAGTACTTC.

This clonotype was seen at least ten times. The chain couples TRBV7-2 to TRBJ1-1, with D perhaps TRBD1 (5 bases). V lost 2 bases to trimming and J lost 0 bases, with 13 bases between them. CDR1 SGHTA and CDR2 FQGNSA come from the germline V gene. This CDR3 region has 16 residues. CDR3 nucleotide sequence: TGTGCCAGCAGCTTACACAGGAGCTATCTGAACACTGAAGCTTTCTTT. Translating it yields CASSLHRSYLNTEAFF.

This clonotype was counted ten times or more. V and J are TRBV19 and TRBJ1-4; the D is unclear. The germline V gene has CDR1 LNHDA and CDR2 SQIVND (reference sequence). This CDR3 region has 16 residues. Trimming pared 7 bases from V and 5 bases from J, leaving 20 bases between. CDR3 DNA sequence: TGTGCCAGTAAGACCAGGCATCTACAACTAAATGAAAAACTGTTTTTT. As protein: CASKTRHLQLNEKLFF.

The sample holds many counts of this clonotype. V is TRBV7-9 and J is TRBJ1-2; D perhaps matches TRBD1 (5 bases). The germline gives CDR1 SEHNR, CDR2 FQNEAQ (reference sequence). V dropped 4 bases and J dropped 8 bases, with 17 bases sitting between them. CDR3 length: 14 amino acids. The CDR3 DNA follows: TGTGCCAGCAGCTCAGAGGCGGGGGGTGAGGGCTACACCTTC. This codes for CASSSEAGGEGYTF.

This clonotype was picked up a small number of times. J is TRBJ2-5 and V is TRBV15; 7 bases are shared with TRBD2. CDR3 length: 15 residues. The V gene's germline CDR1 is LNHNV and CDR2 YYDKDF (reference sequence). After removal of 1 base from V and 3 bases from J, the junction contained 5 bases not matched to a gene. CDR3 protein: CATSRVARGKETQYF. The CDR3, as DNA: TGTGCCACCAGCAGAGTTGCGCGGGGGAAAGAGACCCAGTACTTC.

The table lists this clonotype with many counts. The chain is built from TRBV4-2 and TRBJ2-2; D is unclear. Germline V lookup: CDR1 LGHNA, CDR2 YNFKEQ. V was clipped by 0 bases and J by 9 bases, with 8 bases between them. The CDR3 loop spans 13 amino acids. CDR3: CASSQEEGRELFF. CDR3 DNA sequence: TGTGCCAGCAGCCAAGAAGAAGGGCGGGAGCTGTTTTTT.

This clonotype occurred a few times. The chain employs TRBV6-1 and TRBJ2-3, with D possibly TRBD2 on 7 matching bases. Trimming cost V 5 bases and J 3 bases, with 12 bases left between them. The CDR3 runs to 14 residues. CDR1 is MNHNS and CDR2 is SASEGT in the germline V gene. The CDR3 protein is CASSMRGPTDTQYF. CDR3 DNA: TGTGCCAGCAGTATGCGGGGGCCGACAGATACGCAGTATTTT.

In its sample, this clonotype was seen many times. This chain links TRBV2 with TRBJ2-1; 11 positions match TRBD1. The CDR3 totals 15 residues. Germline V gene sequence: CDR1 SNHLY, CDR2 FYNNEI. V lost 5 bases to trimming and J lost 6 bases; unmatched junction nucleotides: 6. CDR3 sequence (DNA): TGTGCCAGCAGTTTAAGGGGACAGGGGGGCAATGAGCAGTTCTTC. Translating gives CASSLRGQGGNEQFF.

This clonotype was seen at least ten times. The J gene is TRBJ2-2, the V gene TRBV4-3; D is unresolved. Germline CDR1 LGHNA, CDR2 YSLEER. The CDR3 length is 16 residues. Deletions cut 3 bases from V and 1 base from J, with 12 bases between. CDR3 DNA: TGCGCCAGCAGCCAGGAGCCCTGGATGAACACCGGGGAGCTGTTTTTT. Its translation: CASSQEPWMNTGELFF.

This clonotype was seen repeatedly, ten times or more. This chain links TRBV6-2 or TRBV6-3 with TRBJ2-5, with 14 bases lining up with TRBD2. Germline loops: CDR1 MNHEY, CDR2 SVGEGT. The V gene end was trimmed by 0 bases and the J gene end by 4 bases; junction bases not matched to a gene: 1. The CDR3 spans 16 residues. CDR3 protein: CASSYSGLAGAETQYF. CDR3 bases: TGTGCCAGCAGTTACTCGGGACTAGCGGGAGCAGAGACCCAGTACTTC.

This clonotype has a count of ten or more. The V gene is TRBV4-3, the J gene TRBJ2-3; D not resolved. With 1 base removed from V and 2 bases from J, the gap between germline ends came to 4 bases. Germline values: CDR1 LGHNA, CDR2 YSLEER. This CDR3 region has 13 residues. The CDR3 region is CASSQAHTDTQYF. Written as DNA, the CDR3 is TGCGCCAGCAGCCAAGCGCACACAGATACGCAGTATTTT.

This clonotype occurred many times. CDR3 in DNA: TGTGCCAGTCAATCTAGCGGGAGTAACAATGAGCAGTTCTTC. Protein: CASQSSGSNNEQFF. The chain joins TRBV9 to TRBJ2-1; 10 nucleotides align to TRBD2. CDR3 length: 14 residues. Germline V gene lookup returns CDR1 SGDLS and CDR2 YYNGEE. V was pared by 8 bases and J by 5 bases, with 7 bases of the junction left unmatched.

At least ten counts were recorded for this clonotype. The chain joins TRBV7-2 to TRBJ2-3; 8 positions agree with TRBD2. This CDR3 is 19 amino acids long. V lost 0 bases to trimming and J lost 3 bases; unmatched junction nucleotides: 14. Germline-derived CDR1 and CDR2 are SGHTA and FQGNSA. CDR3 amino acids: CASSLAFSLRGGQTDTQYF. CDR3 DNA: TGTGCCAGCAGCTTAGCATTCTCGCTCCGGGGGGGCCAGACAGATACGCAGTATTTT.

The chain couples TRBV4-3 to TRBJ2-1; 12 positions match TRBD2. J lost 7 bases, V lost 0 bases, and 4 bases had no gene match. Germline loops: CDR1 LGHNA, CDR2 YSLEER. CDR3 size: 16 residues. DNA of the CDR3: TGCGCCAGCAGCCAAGATTGGCTAGCGGGGGGGAATGAGCAGTTCTTC. Amino acid sequence: CASSQDWLAGGNEQFF.

The sample holds many counts of this clonotype. The chain carries TRBV5-1 and TRBJ2-3; D ambiguous. The germline gives CDR1 SGHRS, CDR2 YFSETQ. CDR3 length: 16 residues. Trimming took off 0 bases at V and 0 bases at J, with 11 bases between the two ends. The CDR3: CASSLERRSSTDTQYF. The CDR3 DNA reads TGCGCCAGCAGCTTGGAGCGAAGAAGTAGCACAGATACGCAGTATTTT.

This clonotype was seen many times. The chain has TRBV15 and TRBJ1-5, with D unresolved. The CDR3 is made up of 14 amino acids. V gave up 1 base and J gave up 4 bases, with 8 bases separating them. Germline V gene data show CDR1 as LNHNV and CDR2 as YYDKDF (reference sequence). The DNA of the CDR3 is TGTGCCACCAGCAGAGGGTGGCAGAATCAGCCCCAGCATTTT. Translated, it gives CATSRGWQNQPQHF. The variable domain in full, completed from reference TRBV15 and TRBJ1-5, reads DAMVIQNPRYQVTQFGKPVTLSCSQTLNHNVMYWYQQKSSQAPKLLFHYYDKDFNNEADTPDNFQSRRPNTSFCFLDIRSPGLGDTAMYLCATSRGWQNQPQHFGDGTRLSIL.

There are many counts of this clonotype. The gene calls are TRBV7-8 and TRBJ2-5, with TRBD1 matching over 7 bases. Trimming removed 5 bases from V and 5 bases from J; junction bases left unmatched: 11. The germline V gene has CDR1 SGHVS and CDR2 FQNEAQ. The CDR3 runs 15 residues. For the CDR3, the DNA is TGTGCCAGCAGCATCAGACAGGGCCCTCGGGAGACCCAGTACTTC. This gives the protein CASSIRQGPRETQYF.

In its sample, this clonotype was seen many times. V is TRBV20-1 and J is TRBJ2-1; 7 bases are a match to TRBD2. The CDR3 has 14 residues. CDR1 and CDR2 (germline): DFQATT, SNEGSKA (reference sequence). The V gene end was trimmed by 6 bases and the J gene end by 3 bases; junction bases not matched to a gene: 8. CDR3 in DNA: TGCAGTGCGGTTCGGACTAGTCTCTACAATGAGCAGTTCTTC. Translating it yields CSAVRTSLYNEQFF.

In its sample, this clonotype was seen many times. The chain combines TRBV5-1 with TRBJ2-3, with no clear D. V was pared by 2 bases and J by 3 bases, with 1 base between. CDR1 is SGHRS and CDR2 is YFSETQ in the germline V gene. The CDR3 covers 11 residues. The CDR3 loop reads CASSLTDTQYF. As DNA, the CDR3 is TGCGCCAGCAGCTTAACAGATACGCAGTATTTT.

This clonotype was observed at least ten times. The V gene is TRBV7-2, the J gene TRBJ2-7; D is possibly TRBD1 (5 bases). CDR1 and CDR2 from the germline V gene are SGHTA and FQGNSA. V was cut by 2 bases and J by 4 bases, with 9 bases left in between. The CDR3 sequence is 13 residues long. CDR3 nucleotide sequence: TGTGCCAGCAGCTTACAGGGTTTTTACGAGCAGTACTTC. Translating gives CASSLQGFYEQYF.

At least ten counts were recorded for this clonotype. This rearrangement joins TRBV28 to TRBJ1-2; D unclear. Germline V gene lookup returns CDR1 MDHEN and CDR2 SYDVKM. The length of the CDR3 is 13 residues. Between the trimmed V and J ends, which lost 6 bases and 3 bases, there was a span of 11 bases. The CDR3: CASSRRTDYGYTF. CDR3 in DNA: TGTGCCAGCAGCCGACGGACGGACTATGGCTACACCTTC.

The chain joins TRBV14 to TRBJ1-1, with 7 bases matching TRBD1. The CDR3 covers 15 residues. The germline gives CDR1 SGHDN, CDR2 FVKESK. V shed 2 bases, J shed 7 bases, and the junction held 10 bases outside the gene matches. The CDR3 region is CASSQPGQRQGEAFF. The CDR3 bases are TGTGCCAGCAGCCAACCGGGACAGCGTCAAGGTGAAGCTTTCTTT.

With regard to this clonotype: One end of the junction fails to match germline, which may point to a read error. J is TRBJ1-6 and V is TRBV12-3 or TRBV12-4, with 10 positions matching TRBD1. This CDR3 has 18 amino acids. The CDR3 protein is CTSSLAGQGISYNSPLHF. The CDR3 DNA is TGTACCAGCAGTTTAGCGGGACAGGGGATCTCCTATAATTCACCCCTCCACTTT.